The 17 T cell receptor beta chains in this list originate from one sample, sequenced in a study of T cell responses to AZD1222 COVID-19 vaccine. The method was immunoSEQ multiplex PCR; TCRdb's version includes in-frame clones alone and lacks a portion of them. The sample contains around 140,000 clones, roughly 90% of which appear only once. Specimen: peripheral blood, collected 28 days after the second AZD1222 dose. These receptors were obtained from an adult who received the AZD1222 COVID-19 vaccine.

Turning to this clone: One end of the junction is discordant with germline, which a read error may explain. V usage is TRBV29-1 and J usage is TRBJ1-1; no clear D gene. CDR1 is SQVTM, CDR2 ANQGSEA, per germline. This CDR3 spans 11 amino acids. The CDR3 coding sequence is TGCAGCGTTATTAAATTGTCTGAGGCTTTCTTT. This sequence encodes CSVIKLSEAFF.

The J gene is TRBJ2-1, the V gene TRBV29-1; 8 positions match TRBD2. CDR3 size: 13 residues. The junction had 9 bases not matched to a gene; V was cut back by 7 bases and J by 7 bases. CDR1 and CDR2 from the germline V gene are SQVTM and ANQGSEA. CDR3 coding DNA: TGCAGCGCAACCGGGACTAGTGTAAATGAGCAGTTCTTC. The encoded protein is CSATGTSVNEQFF.

The V call is TRBV6-5, the J call TRBJ2-3, with 7 positions matching TRBD2. This CDR3 contains 16 residues. Germline V gene lookup returns CDR1 MNHEY and CDR2 SVGAGI. V was pared by 0 bases and J by 5 bases, with 8 bases of the junction left unmatched. The CDR3 protein is CASSYSGGGLRDTQYF. CDR3 coding DNA: TGTGCCAGCAGTTACTCGGGGGGGGGTCTTAGAGATACGCAGTATTTT.

The chain employs TRBV6-1 and TRBJ1-2; the D is unclear. There are 11 residues in the CDR3. V lost 3 bases and J 4 bases, leaving 3 bases between the germline ends. The germline V gene has CDR1 MNHNS and CDR2 SASEGT. The CDR3, as DNA: TGTGCCAGCAGTGAGGGCTATGGCTACACCTTC. It encodes CASSEGYGYTF.

The chain couples TRBV4-2 to TRBJ2-1, with D perhaps matching TRBD1 or TRBD2 (5 bases each). The CDR3 length is 15 residues. Trimming left V 0 bases short and J 8 bases short, with 14 bases between. Germline V CDR1 and CDR2: LGHNA, YNFKEQ. CDR3 sequence (DNA): TGTGCCAGCAGCCAAGATATTTCCCGGGGCGATGAGCAGTTCTTC. As protein: CASSQDISRGDEQFF.

The genes are TRBV28 and TRBJ1-6, with D unresolved. The CDR3 loop spans 15 amino acids. Trimming removed 6 bases at V and 10 bases at J, with 19 bases between. Germline V gene lookup returns CDR1 MDHEN and CDR2 SYDVKM. The CDR3 loop reads CASSFNPELGSPLHF. CDR3 bases: TGTGCCAGCAGCTTCAATCCAGAGTTGGGGTCACCCCTCCACTTT.

CDR3 DNA: TGTGCCAGTAGTACAGGGGACACAGATACGCAGTATTTT. Its protein is CASSTGDTDTQYF. The chain combines TRBV19 with TRBJ2-3; weak D call: TRBD1 (6 bases). Trimming took off 4 bases at V and 2 bases at J, with 7 bases between the two ends. This CDR3 spans 13 amino acids. Germline assignment: CDR1 LNHDA and CDR2 SQIVND (reference sequence). Full variable domain (remainder filled in from reference TRBV19 and TRBJ2-3): DGGITQSPKYLFRKEGQNVTLSCEQNLNHDAMYWYRQDPGQGLRLIYYSQIVNDFQKGDIAEGYSVSREKKESFPLTVTSAQKNPTAFYLCASSTGDTDTQYFGPGTRLTVL.

V is TRBV7-2 and J is TRBJ2-3, with a weak D call TRBD2 (5 bases). V lost 1 base and J 6 bases, leaving 8 bases between the germline ends. The V gene's germline CDR1 is SGHTA and CDR2 FQGNSA. CDR3 length: 13 residues. The CDR3 region is CASSLGRGDTQYF. CDR3 bases: TGTGCCAGCAGCTTAGGTCGAGGGGATACGCAGTATTTT.

The rearrangement links TRBV3-1 (or the pseudogene TRBV3-2) to TRBJ2-7; 9 nucleotides match TRBD1. In germline, CDR1 is LGHDT, CDR2 YNNKEL (reference sequence). Germline trimming cut 2 bases from V and 6 bases from J; bases unmatched to any gene: 11. The length of the CDR3 is 16 residues. The CDR3 sequence: CASSQWGTGTGSEQYF. CDR3 DNA sequence: TGTGCCAGCAGCCAATGGGGCACCGGGACAGGGTCCGAGCAGTACTTC.

This clone was seen once. DNA for the CDR3: TGTGCCAGCAGCTTGCGCGGGTCGGGGCAGCCCCAGCATTTT. Its protein is CASSLRGSGQPQHF. The chain recombines TRBV5-6 with TRBJ1-5; D call uncertain. The CDR3 has 14 residues. Trimming stripped 1 base from V and 7 bases from J, with 12 bases between. CDR1 SGHDT and CDR2 YYEEEE come from the germline V gene.

The chain is built from TRBV12-3 or TRBV12-4 and TRBJ2-7; D not certain. CDR3 size: 12 residues. V was pared by 3 bases and J by 2 bases, with 5 bases between. The CDR3 coding sequence is TGTGCCAGCAGTTTTAATCCCTACGAGCAGTACTTC. Its protein is CASSFNPYEQYF.

The genes are TRBV18 and TRBJ2-5; no reliable D call. V was clipped by 0 bases and J by 0 bases, with 5 bases between them. The CDR3 extends over 14 amino acids. Germline V gene lookup returns CDR1 KGHSH and CDR2 LQKENI. The CDR3 loop is CASSPPGNQETQYF. The CDR3 bases are TGTGCCAGCTCACCACCGGGGAACCAAGAGACCCAGTACTTC.

The V and J genes are TRBV5-4 and TRBJ1-2, with D maybe TRBD1 (5 bases). CDR3 length: 14 residues. V was cut by 6 bases and J by 5 bases, with 17 bases left in between. Germline V gives CDR1 SGHNT, CDR2 YYREEE (reference sequence). The CDR3 spells CASNDPRQIYGYTF. CDR3 nucleotides: TGTGCCAGCAACGACCCGAGACAGATTTATGGCTACACCTTC.

The V and J genes are TRBV24-1 and TRBJ1-1; perhaps TRBD1 as D (5 bases). The CDR3 length is 12 residues. V shed 7 bases and J shed 4 bases, with 9 bases lying between them. Germline loops: CDR1 KGHDR, CDR2 SFDVKD. The CDR3 DNA reads as TGTGCCACCAGGTCCGGGGGCACTGAAGCTTTCTTT. Translation gives CATRSGGTEAFF.

This sequence joins TRBV7-2 and TRBJ2-4; 9 bases match TRBD1. V lost 4 bases, J lost 3 bases, and 4 bases stayed unmatched. Germline-derived CDR1 and CDR2 are SGHTA and FQGNSA. This CDR3 has 15 amino acids. CDR3: CASSSRTGDKNIQYF. The CDR3 DNA is TGTGCCAGCAGCTCACGGACAGGGGACAAAAACATTCAGTACTTC.

The chain employs TRBV7-9 and TRBJ1-4, with D possibly TRBD1 on 6 matching bases. Trimming removed 3 bases from V and 2 bases from J, with 13 bases in between. CDR1 and CDR2 from the germline V gene are SEHNR and FQNEAQ (reference sequence). The CDR3 has 16 amino acids. The CDR3 region is CASSLHRVTTNEKLFF. The CDR3 nucleotides are TGTGCCAGCAGCTTGCACAGGGTTACGACTAATGAAAAACTGTTTTTT.

CDR3 sequence (DNA): TGTGCCACCAGTGATGGGGATGCGGGAGGCACAGATACGCAGTATTTT. It translates to CATSDGDAGGTDTQYF. The chain carries TRBV24-1 and TRBJ2-3; 7 bases are a match to TRBD2. CDR1 and CDR2 (germline): KGHDR, SFDVKD. The CDR3 sequence is 16 residues long. V shed 3 bases, J shed 1 base, and the junction held 6 bases outside the gene matches.